This T cell receptor beta chain derives from a study of sequential checkpoint blockade in melanoma. The overall study: Randomization was 1:1 between first-line nivolumab→ipilimumab and ipilimumab→nivolumab. After both sequences, patients received maintenance nivolumab.

Described treatment: randomized to nivolumab then ipilimumab (arm A) or the reverse (arm B). No patient had prior DNA-damaging chemotherapy. Live CD3+CD8+ CD19− CD56− cells were sorted from PBMCs. The CDR3 extends over 12 amino acids. Trimming shortened V by 3 bases and J by 3 bases, and 5 bases separated the two germline ends. The V gene's germline CDR1 is PRHDT and CDR2 FYEKMQ (reference sequence). Profiled with immunoSEQ multiplex PCR; TCRdb holds only in-frame clones, not every one. The sample has some 6,100 clones, more than 50% seen once; the top ten hold around a sixth. Sequenced material: CD8+ T cells sorted from blood (inferred from file names), taken from a patient given nivolumab and ipilimumab in sequence. This clonotype was sampled from a human donor with melanoma. The V gene is TRBV13, the J gene TRBJ2-5; D not resolved. The CDR3 DNA sequence: TGTGCCAGCAGCTTCTCGGAAGAGACCCAGTACTTC. Amino acid sequence: CASSFSEETQYF.